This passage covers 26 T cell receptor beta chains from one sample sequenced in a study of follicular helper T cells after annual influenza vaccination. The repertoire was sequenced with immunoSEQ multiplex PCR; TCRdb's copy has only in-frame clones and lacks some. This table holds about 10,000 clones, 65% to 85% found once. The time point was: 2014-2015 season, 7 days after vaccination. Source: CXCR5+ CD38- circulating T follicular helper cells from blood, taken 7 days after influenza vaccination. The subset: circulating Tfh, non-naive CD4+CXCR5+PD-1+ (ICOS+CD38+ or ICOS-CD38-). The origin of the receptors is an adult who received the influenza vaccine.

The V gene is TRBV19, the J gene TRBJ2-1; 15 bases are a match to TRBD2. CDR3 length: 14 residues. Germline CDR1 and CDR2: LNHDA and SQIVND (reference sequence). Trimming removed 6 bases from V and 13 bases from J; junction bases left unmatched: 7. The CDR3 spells CASRAGLAGGNQFF. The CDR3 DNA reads TGTGCCAGTAGGGCGGGACTAGCGGGAGGCAACCAGTTCTTC.

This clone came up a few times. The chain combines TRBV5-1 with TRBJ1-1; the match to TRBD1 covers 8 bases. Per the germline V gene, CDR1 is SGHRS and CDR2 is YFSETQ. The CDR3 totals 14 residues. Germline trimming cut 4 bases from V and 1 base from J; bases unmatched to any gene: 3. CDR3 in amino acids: CASSVGQGNTEAFF. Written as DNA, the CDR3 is TGCGCCAGCAGCGTAGGACAGGGGAACACTGAAGCTTTCTTT.

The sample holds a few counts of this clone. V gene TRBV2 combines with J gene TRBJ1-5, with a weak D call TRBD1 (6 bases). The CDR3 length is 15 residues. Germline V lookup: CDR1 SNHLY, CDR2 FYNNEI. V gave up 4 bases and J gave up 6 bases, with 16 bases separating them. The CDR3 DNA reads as TGTGCCAGCAGTGGACAGGTGGGTTTTAGTCAGCCCCAGCATTTT. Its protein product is CASSGQVGFSQPQHF.

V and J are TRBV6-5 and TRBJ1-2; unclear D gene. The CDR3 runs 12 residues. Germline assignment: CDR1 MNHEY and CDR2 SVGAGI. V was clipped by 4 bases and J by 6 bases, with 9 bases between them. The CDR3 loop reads CASSSPLDGYTF. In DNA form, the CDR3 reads TGTGCCAGCAGTTCCCCATTGGATGGCTACACCTTC.

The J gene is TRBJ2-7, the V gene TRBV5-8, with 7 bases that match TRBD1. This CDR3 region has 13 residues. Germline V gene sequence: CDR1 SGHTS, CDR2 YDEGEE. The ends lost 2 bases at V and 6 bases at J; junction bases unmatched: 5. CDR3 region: CASSLQGLSEQYF. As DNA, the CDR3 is TGTGCCAGCAGCTTACAGGGGCTTAGCGAGCAGTACTTC.

CDR3 in amino acids: CASSALVGDTQYF. The CDR3 DNA reads as TGTGCCAGCAGCGCGCTAGTTGGAGATACGCAGTATTTT. The chain has TRBV7-3 and TRBJ2-3, with D hard to call. The CDR3 has 13 residues. CDR1 and CDR2 (germline): SGHTA, FQGTGA. V shed 5 bases and J shed 5 bases, with 11 bases lying between them.

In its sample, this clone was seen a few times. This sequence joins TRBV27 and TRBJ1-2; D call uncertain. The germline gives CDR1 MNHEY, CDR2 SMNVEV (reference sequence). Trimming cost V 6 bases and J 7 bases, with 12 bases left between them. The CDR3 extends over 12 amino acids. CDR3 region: CASSSQFSGYTF. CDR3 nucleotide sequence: TGTGCCAGCAGCTCCCAATTCAGTGGCTACACCTTC.

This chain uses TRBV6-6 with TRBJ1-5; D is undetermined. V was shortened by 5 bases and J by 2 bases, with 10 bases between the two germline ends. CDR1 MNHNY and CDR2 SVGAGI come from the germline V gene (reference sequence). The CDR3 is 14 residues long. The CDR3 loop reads CASSPPPGNQPQHF. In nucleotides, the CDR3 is TGTGCCAGCAGTCCTCCCCCCGGCAATCAGCCCCAGCATTTT.

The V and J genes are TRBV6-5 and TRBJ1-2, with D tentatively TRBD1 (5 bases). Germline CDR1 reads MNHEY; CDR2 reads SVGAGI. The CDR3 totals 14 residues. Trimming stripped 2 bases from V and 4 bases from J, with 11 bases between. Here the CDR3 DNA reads TGTGCCAGCAGTTACGCCAGGGTCGGCTATGGCTACACCTTC. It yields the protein CASSYARVGYGYTF.

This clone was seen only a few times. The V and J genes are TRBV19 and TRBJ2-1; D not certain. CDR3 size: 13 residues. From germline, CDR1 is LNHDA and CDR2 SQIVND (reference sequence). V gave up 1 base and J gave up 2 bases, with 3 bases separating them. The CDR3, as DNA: TGTGCCAGTAGTATAGGGGCCTACAATGAGCAGTTCTTC. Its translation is CASSIGAYNEQFF. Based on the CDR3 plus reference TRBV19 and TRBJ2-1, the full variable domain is DGGITQSPKYLFRKEGQNVTLSCEQNLNHDAMYWYRQDPGQGLRLIYYSQIVNDFQKGDIAEGYSVSREKKESFPLTVTSAQKNPTAFYLCASSIGAYNEQFFGPGTRLTVL.

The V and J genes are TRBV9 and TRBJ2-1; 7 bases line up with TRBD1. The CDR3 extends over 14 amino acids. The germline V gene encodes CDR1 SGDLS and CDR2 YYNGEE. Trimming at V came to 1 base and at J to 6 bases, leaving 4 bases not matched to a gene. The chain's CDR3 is CASSVRPGGNEQFF. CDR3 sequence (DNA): TGTGCCAGCAGCGTACGGCCAGGGGGCAATGAGCAGTTCTTC.

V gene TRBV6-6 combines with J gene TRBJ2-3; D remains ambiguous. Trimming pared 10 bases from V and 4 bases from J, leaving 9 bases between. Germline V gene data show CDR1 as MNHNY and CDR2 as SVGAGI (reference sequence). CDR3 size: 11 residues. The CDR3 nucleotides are TGTGCCACCTCGTTGGCAGATACGCAGTATTTT. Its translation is CATSLADTQYF.

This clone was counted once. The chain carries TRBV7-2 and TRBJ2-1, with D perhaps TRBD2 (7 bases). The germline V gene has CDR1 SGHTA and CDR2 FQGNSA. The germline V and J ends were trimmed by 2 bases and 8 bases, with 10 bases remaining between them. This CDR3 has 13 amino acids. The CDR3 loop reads CASSLRGGDEQFF. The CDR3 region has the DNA TGTGCCAGCAGCTTAAGGGGGGGCGATGAGCAGTTCTTC.

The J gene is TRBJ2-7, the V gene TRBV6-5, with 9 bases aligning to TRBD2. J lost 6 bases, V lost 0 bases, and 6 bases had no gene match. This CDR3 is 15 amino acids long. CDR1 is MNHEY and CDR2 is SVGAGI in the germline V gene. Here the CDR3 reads CASSYSAGGPFEQYF. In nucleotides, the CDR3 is TGTGCCAGCAGTTACTCCGCGGGAGGGCCGTTCGAGCAGTACTTC.

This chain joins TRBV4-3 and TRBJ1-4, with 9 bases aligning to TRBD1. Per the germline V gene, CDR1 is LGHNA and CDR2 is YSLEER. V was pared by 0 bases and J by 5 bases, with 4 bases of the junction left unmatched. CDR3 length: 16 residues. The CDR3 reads CASSQDYGQGNEKLFF. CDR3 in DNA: TGCGCCAGCAGCCAAGATTACGGACAGGGGAATGAAAAACTGTTTTTT.

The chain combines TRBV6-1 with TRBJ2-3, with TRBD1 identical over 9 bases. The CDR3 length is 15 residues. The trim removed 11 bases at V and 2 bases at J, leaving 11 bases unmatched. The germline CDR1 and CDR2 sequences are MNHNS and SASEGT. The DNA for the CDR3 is TGTGCCGGAATTGCCGGGACAGGGACCACAGATACGCAGTATTTT. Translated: CAGIAGTGTTDTQYF.

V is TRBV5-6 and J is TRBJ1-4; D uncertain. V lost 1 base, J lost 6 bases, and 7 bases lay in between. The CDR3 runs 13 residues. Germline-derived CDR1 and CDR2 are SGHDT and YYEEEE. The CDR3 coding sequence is TGTGCCAGCAGCTTGTTTCGGGATGAAAAACTGTTTTTT. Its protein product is CASSLFRDEKLFF.

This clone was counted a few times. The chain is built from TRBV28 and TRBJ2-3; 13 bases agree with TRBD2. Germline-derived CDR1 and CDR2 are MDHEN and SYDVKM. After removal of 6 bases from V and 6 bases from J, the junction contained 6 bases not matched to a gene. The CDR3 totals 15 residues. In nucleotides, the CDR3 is TGTGCCAGCAGCCAAGGACTAGCGGGGGATGATACGCAGTATTTT. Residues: CASSQGLAGDDTQYF.

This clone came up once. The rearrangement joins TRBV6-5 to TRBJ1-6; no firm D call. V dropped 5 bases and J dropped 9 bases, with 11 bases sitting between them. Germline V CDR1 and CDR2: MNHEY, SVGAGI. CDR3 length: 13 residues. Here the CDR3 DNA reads TGTGCCAGCAGTATAATGTGGGGTTCACCCCTCCACTTT. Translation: CASSIMWGSPLHF.

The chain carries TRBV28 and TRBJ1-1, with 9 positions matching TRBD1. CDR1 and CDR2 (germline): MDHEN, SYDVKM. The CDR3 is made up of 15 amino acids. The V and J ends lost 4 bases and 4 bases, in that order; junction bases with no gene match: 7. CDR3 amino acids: CASSSYDRGVTEAFF. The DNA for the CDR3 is TGTGCCAGCAGTTCTTATGACAGGGGGGTCACTGAAGCTTTCTTT.

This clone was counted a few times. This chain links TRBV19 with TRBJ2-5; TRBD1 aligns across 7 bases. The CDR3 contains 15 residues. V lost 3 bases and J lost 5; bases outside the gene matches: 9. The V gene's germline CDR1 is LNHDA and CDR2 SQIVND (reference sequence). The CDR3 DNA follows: TGTGCCAGTAGTATCGGTAGGGGGCCTTACGAGACCCAGTACTTC. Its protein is CASSIGRGPYETQYF. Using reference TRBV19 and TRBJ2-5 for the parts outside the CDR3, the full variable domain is DGGITQSPKYLFRKEGQNVTLSCEQNLNHDAMYWYRQDPGQGLRLIYYSQIVNDFQKGDIAEGYSVSREKKESFPLTVTSAQKNPTAFYLCASSIGRGPYETQYFGPGTRLLVL.

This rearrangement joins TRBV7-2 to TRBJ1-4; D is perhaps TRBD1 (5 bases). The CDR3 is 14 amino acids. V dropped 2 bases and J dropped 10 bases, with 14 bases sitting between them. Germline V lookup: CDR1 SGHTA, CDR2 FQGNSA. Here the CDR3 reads CASSLFQGGGKLFF. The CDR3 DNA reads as TGTGCCAGCAGCTTATTCCAGGGAGGAGGAAAACTGTTTTTT.

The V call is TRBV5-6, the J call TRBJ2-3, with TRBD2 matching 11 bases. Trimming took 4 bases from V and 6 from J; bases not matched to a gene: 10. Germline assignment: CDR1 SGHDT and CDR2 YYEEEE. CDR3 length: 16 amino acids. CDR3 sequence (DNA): TGTGCCAGCAGCCTCAGACTAGCGGGGCCCAGCGATACGCAGTATTTT. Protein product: CASSLRLAGPSDTQYF. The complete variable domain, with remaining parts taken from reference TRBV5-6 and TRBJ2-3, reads DAGVTQSPTHLIKTRGQQVTLRCSPKSGHDTVSWYQQALGQGPQFIFQYYEEEERQRGNFPDRFSGHQFPNYSSELNVNALLLGDSALYLCASSLRLAGPSDTQYFGPGTRLTVL.

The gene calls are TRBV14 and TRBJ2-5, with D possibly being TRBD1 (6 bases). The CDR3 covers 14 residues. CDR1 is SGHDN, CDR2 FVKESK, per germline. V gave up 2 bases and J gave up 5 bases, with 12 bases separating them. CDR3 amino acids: CASSQWGRRETQYF. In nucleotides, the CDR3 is TGTGCCAGCAGCCAATGGGGGCGCCGGGAGACCCAGTACTTC. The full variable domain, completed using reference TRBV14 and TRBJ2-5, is EAGVTQFPSHSVIEKGQTVTLRCDPISGHDNLYWYRRVMGKEIKFLLHFVKESKQDESGMPNNRFLAERTGGTYSTLKVQPAELEDSGVYFCASSQWGRRETQYFGPGTRLLVL.

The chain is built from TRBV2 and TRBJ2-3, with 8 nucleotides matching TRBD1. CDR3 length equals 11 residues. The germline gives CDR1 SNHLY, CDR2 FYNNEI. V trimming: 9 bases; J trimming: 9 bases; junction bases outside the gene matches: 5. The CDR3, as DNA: TGTGCCAGTAGGACAGGGAGGACGCAGTATTTT. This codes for CASRTGRTQYF.

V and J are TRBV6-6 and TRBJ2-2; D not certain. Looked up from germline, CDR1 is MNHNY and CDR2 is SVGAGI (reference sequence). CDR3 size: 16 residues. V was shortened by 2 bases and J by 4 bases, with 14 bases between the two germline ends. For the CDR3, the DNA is TGTGCCAGCAGTTACCCGACTCGGTCCGGCACCGGGGAGCTGTTTTTT. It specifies CASSYPTRSGTGELFF.